The rows below give T cell receptor beta chains drawn from one sample of a study of blood T cells in healthy people across ages. MiXCR, run by TCRdb on the 5' RACE reads, gives a single entry per CDR3 protein. The sample consists of roughly 560,000 distinct CDR3 sequences, 24% of them appearing once. A further study also used this sample, focusing on T cells of mothers and their children.

Material for sequencing was blood. Receptor source: a boy between 10 and 17 years old in good health. The CDR3 runs from the conserved cysteine through the conserved F or W. D genes are given only for firm matches. Rows give clone size only sometimes, using once, few, many, or a class for an expanded clone.

-	TRBV7-9	TRBD1	TRBJ2-5	TGTGCCAGCAGCTCCTCTAAGGGGGCCCCAGAGACCCAGTACTTC	CASSSSKGAPETQYF
-	TRBV5-1	TRBD1	TRBJ1-1	TGCGCCAGCAGGGACAGGGCGAACACTGAAGCTTTCTTT	CASRDRANTEAFF
few	TRBV10-2	-	TRBJ2-7	TGCGCCAGCAGCCATGACAAGCCCGGCGGCGAGCAGTACTTC	CASSHDKPGGEQYF
-	TRBV11-2	-	TRBJ2-3	TGTGCCAGCAGCTTAGGTGTTGTAACAGATACGCAGTATTTT	CASSLGVVTDTQYF
few	TRBV29-1	-	TRBJ2-7	TGCAGCGTTGATCAGGGGAGTCGGGAGCGGTACTTC	CSVDQGSRERYF
few	TRBV6-1	-	TRBJ2-1	TGTGCCAGCAGGAACATGTTTAATAGCGGCTCCTACAATGAGCAGTTCTTC	CASRNMFNSGSYNEQFF
-	TRBV9	TRBD2	TRBJ2-7	TGTGCCAGCAGACTTAGTATTAGCGGGGACCCCTACGAGCAGTACTTC	CASRLSISGDPYEQYF
-	TRBV29-1	-	TRBJ2-3	TGCAGCGTTGATGGCAGAACTACAGATACGCAGTATTTT	CSVDGRTTDTQYF
-	TRBV9	TRBD2	TRBJ2-2	TGTGCCAGCAGCCCCCTGGCGGGGGGCTCCGGGGAGCTGTTTTTT	CASSPLAGGSGELFF
-	TRBV7-2	-	TRBJ2-1	TGTGCCAGCAGCTTTGTTGTCAATGAGCAGTTCTTC	CASSFVVNEQFF
few	TRBV14	-	TRBJ2-1	TGTGCCAGCAGCCAAAGGAGGGCAAACTACAATGAGCAGTTCTTC	CASSQRRANYNEQFF
-	TRBV29-1	TRBD2	TRBJ2-7	TGCAGCGTTGAAGATGTGGCGGTCGGGCTTAGCGGGGGGACCCTCATAACCTACGAGCAGTACTTC	CSVEDVAVGLSGGTLITYEQYF
-	TRBV7-3	-	TRBJ2-5	TGTGCCAGCAGCTTAAGTATCGACTCGGAGCAGTACTTC	CASSLSIDSEQYF
-	TRBV19	-	TRBJ2-1	TGTGCCAGCCGGGACTCGGTCTTGTATGAGCAGTTCTTC	CASRDSVLYEQFF
-	TRBV7-7	-	TRBJ2-3	TGTGCTAGCAGCTCTAACCAGGCTACGTGGCCAGATACGCAGTATTTT	CASSSNQATWPDTQYF
-	TRBV27	-	TRBJ1-2	TGTGCCAGCAGTCCCGGACGGTCCTATGGCTACACCTTC	CASSPGRSYGYTF
few	TRBV4-2	TRBD2	TRBJ2-7	TGTGCCAGCAGCCTCAGACTCCCGGGGCTAGCGGGAGTATACGAGCAGTACTTC	CASSLRLPGLAGVYEQYF
few	TRBV7-8	-	TRBJ2-7	TGTGCCAGCAGCAAGGATAACTACGAGCAGTACTTC	CASSKDNYEQYF
-	TRBV6-1	TRBD1	TRBJ1-2	TGTGCCAGCAGTCCGGGACAGGTATATGGCTACACCTTC	CASSPGQVYGYTF
-	TRBV3-1	TRBD2	TRBJ2-1	TGTGCCAGCAGCCAAGCAGGGACTAGCGGAACGAATGGGCAGTTCTTC	CASSQAGTSGTNGQFF
-	TRBV12-3/TRBV12-4	-	TRBJ2-7	TGTGCCAGCAGTCCCCTCGGCGGGGTGATCAACGAGCAGTACTTC	CASSPLGGVINEQYF
-	TRBV4-2	TRBD1	TRBJ2-7	TGTGCCGGCAGCCAAGGGGGCAGTTTCTACGAGCAGTACTTC	CAGSQGGSFYEQYF
-	TRBV7-2	-	TRBJ2-5	TGTGCCAGCAGCTCGGCACAGCCCCAAGAGACCCAGTACTTC	CASSSAQPQETQYF
-	TRBV11-2	-	TRBJ2-1	TGTGCCAGCAGCTTTGGGACCGGAGAGAATGAGCAGTTCTTC	CASSFGTGENEQFF
-	TRBV6-1	-	TRBJ2-1	TGTGCCAGCAGACCGAGCGGAGGCGGAGGTTACAATGAGCAGTTCTTC	CASRPSGGGGYNEQFF
few	TRBV7-9	TRBD2	TRBJ2-1	TGTGCCAGCAGCGCCATAGGGAGTGGACTAGCGGGGACACCAGAGCAGTTCTTC	CASSAIGSGLAGTPEQFF
-	TRBV6-6	-	TRBJ1-4	TGTGCCAGCAGTTACTCTCTCTCGAATGAAAAACTGTTTTTT	CASSYSLSNEKLFF
-	TRBV7-3	TRBD2	TRBJ2-5	TGTGCCAGCAGCAAGACTAGCGGGAGTCAAGAGACCCAGTACTTC	CASSKTSGSQETQYF
once	TRBV6-5	-	TRBJ1-1	TGTGCCAGCAGTTACTCGAAGAGGAGTGAAGCTTTCTTT	CASSYSKRSEAFF
-	TRBV7-2	-	TRBJ2-7	TGTGCCAGCAGCTTAACTACTCTCTCCTACGAGCAGTACTTC	CASSLTTLSYEQYF
few	TRBV4-1	-	TRBJ1-5	TGCGCCAGCAGCCGATCCCGCAATCAGCCCCAGCATTTT	CASSRSRNQPQHF
-	TRBV7-6	-	TRBJ2-5	TGTGCCAGCAGCTTAGAATTAGCGCAAGAGACCCAGTACTTC	CASSLELAQETQYF
-	TRBV9	-	TRBJ2-3	TGTGCCAGCAGCCCGTGGACTGCACTCACAGATACGCAGTATTTT	CASSPWTALTDTQYF
-	TRBV5-1	-	TRBJ2-1	TGCGCCAGCAGCTTGGTAACCGTTAGCGGTGAGCAGTTCTTC	CASSLVTVSGEQFF
-	TRBV27	-	TRBJ2-5	TGTGCCAGCAGTCCACTCATTACTCGGACCCAGTACTTC	CASSPLITRTQYF
-	TRBV6-6	-	TRBJ1-4	TGTGCCAGCAGTTACGAAACATACTCAACTAATGAAAAACTGTTTTTT	CASSYETYSTNEKLFF
-	TRBV2	TRBD1	TRBJ1-4	TGTGCCAGCAGTGAAGCCGGGACAGAGAATGAAAAACTGTTTTTT	CASSEAGTENEKLFF
-	TRBV27	-	TRBJ2-1	TGTGCCAGCAAAACAGGTGCCCACTACAATGAGCAGTTCTTC	CASKTGAHYNEQFF
-	TRBV29-1	-	TRBJ2-7	TGCAGCGTGGTGACAGCTACCTTAGAGCAGTACTTC	CSVVTATLEQYF
-	TRBV25-1	-	TRBJ2-1	TGTGCCAGCAGTGAGGTGCGGACAAAGGTCGGTGAGCAGTTCTTC	CASSEVRTKVGEQFF
few	TRBV5-1	TRBD1	TRBJ2-6	TGCGCCAGCAGCCGGACAGGGGGCTCTTCTGGGGCCAACGTCCTGACTTTC	CASSRTGGSSGANVLTF
few	TRBV6-5	-	TRBJ2-4	TGTGCCAGCAGTTACGACGGAGCCAAAAACATTCAGTACTTC	CASSYDGAKNIQYF
-	TRBV11-2	TRBD2	TRBJ2-5	TGTGCCAGCAGCTGGACTAGCGGTAACGCGGCCCAGTACTTC	CASSWTSGNAAQYF
-	TRBV4-2	-	TRBJ2-7	TGTGCCAGCAGCCAAAGCTTCGGGGAATCCTACGAGCAGTACTTC	CASSQSFGESYEQYF
-	TRBV27	-	TRBJ1-5	TGTGCCAGCAGTCCCTCCGGGGGGAATCAGCCCCAGCATTTT	CASSPSGGNQPQHF
-	TRBV28	-	TRBJ2-7	TGTGCCAGCAGTTCCGGGGGTGTAGACGAGCAGTACTTC	CASSSGGVDEQYF
few	TRBV7-2	-	TRBJ2-2	TGTGCCAGCAGCTTGAACCCCGGGGAGCTGTTTTTT	CASSLNPGELFF
few	TRBV3-1	TRBD1	TRBJ2-1	TGTGCCAGCAGCCTCGCCGGGACAGCGTTTCTCAATGAGCAGTTCTTC	CASSLAGTAFLNEQFF
few	TRBV9	TRBD2	TRBJ2-5	TGTGCCAGCAGCGTTGATCACGCGGGAGTGAGTGAGACCCAGTACTTC	CASSVDHAGVSETQYF
once	TRBV6-5	-	TRBJ2-6	TGTGCCAGCGGAAGGAGCGCTGGGGCCAACGTCCTGACTTTC	CASGRSAGANVLTF
many	TRBV6-1	-	TRBJ2-7	TGTGCCAGCAGTGAAAGTTGGGGGCGCGAGCAGTACTTC	CASSESWGREQYF
-	TRBV28	TRBD1	TRBJ1-4	TGTGCCAGCAGTTTCAACAGGGGGCTACGACTGCTGTTTTTT	CASSFNRGLRLLFF
-	TRBV9	-	TRBJ2-1	TGTGCCAGCAGCGTCGAACTGACAGGCTTAGGAATTAATGAGCAGTTCTTC	CASSVELTGLGINEQFF
few	TRBV2	-	TRBJ1-5	TGTGCCAGCCGCGGATCCGCGTTGACACTTAGCAATCAGCCCCAGCATTTT	CASRGSALTLSNQPQHF
many	TRBV7-2	-	TRBJ1-6	TGTGCCAGCAGCTTCGGACAGTCGAATTCACCCCTCCACTTT	CASSFGQSNSPLHF